This record looks at one T cell receptor beta chain sequence and its context. This receptor's antigen is unknown. Per-nucleotide qualities are absent, and no much larger clonotype sits a single base away. This sample is part of a study of radiotherapy plus CTLA-4 blockade in lung cancer (dated by TCRdb to between 2017 and 2018). As for the study more broadly: Among the enrolled patients, roughly 17% had an objective response, and 31% reached disease control.

Libraries were made using the immunoSEQ multiplex PCR assay. The table was pulled from immuneACCESS by TCRdb, which kept in-frame rearrangements only. Such tables lose some clones; where checked, under half of the loss comes from unresolved V genes, and the rest has no known cause. The sample records roughly 90,000 clones, under 80% of which are singletons. 4% of the sample is taken by the ten largest. A distance of 7 bases separates the germline ends of V and J, which lose 2 bases and 0 bases respectively. CDR1 MNHNS and CDR2 SASEGT were looked up in the germline V gene. Counted from cysteine to phenylalanine, this CDR3 has 14 amino acids. The entry retains the CDR3 DNA only, 42 bases that are in frame from base 1. Broader findings and caveats from the paper: The strongest predictors of response, as reported, were early dynamic changes in blood T cell clones along with a rise in serum interferon-beta after radiation. After treatment with radiotherapy and ipilimumab, TCR clones that originated in tumors expanded in peripheral blood.

In this study, focal radiation therapy paired with CTLA-4 blockade (ipilimumab) was tested in patients who had chemo-refractory metastatic non-small-cell lung cancer. The clonotype originates from a human donor with non-small cell lung cancer who had a partial response to radiotherapy plus ipilimumab. Some clones in this sample may be carry-over from other donors' samples. The rearranged chain carries TRBV6-1 and TRBJ1-1; no D gene call is confident. Sample: peripheral blood, taken from a patient treated with radiotherapy plus ipilimumab. The CDR3 protein: CASSELGLNTEAFF. The DNA sequence reads TGTGCCAGCAGTGAACTAGGCCTGAACACTGAAGCTTTCTTT.